A single sample is the source of the 14 T cell receptor beta chains below, sequenced in a study of response to subunit inactivated influenza vaccine (dated 2018 in TCRdb). Libraries were prepared through RT-PCR. Instrument on record: Illumina HiSeq 2500. Through fastp at Q25 and MiXCR, TCRdb rebuilt clones from the public reads, retaining in-frame beta chains. Rows matching on CDR3 protein sequence are summarized as one entry with the most common DNA and genes. This sample lists roughly 570,000 distinct CDR3 sequences; 12% to 15% were detected once. In total, the top ten clones hold around 10% of the sample. The specimen comprised PBMCs from blood, sampled less than 13 days after vaccination. The receptors stem from a man in his fifties who received an inactivated influenza vaccine. Donor details come from another sample of the same person, matched by shared clones.

In this sample, this clonotype turned up a few times. The chain combines TRBV6-1 with TRBJ2-3; 7 nucleotides align to TRBD1. Germline values: CDR1 MNHNS, CDR2 SASEGT. V trimming: 6 bases; J trimming: 4 bases; junction bases outside the gene matches: 13. The CDR3 spans 16 residues. The CDR3 reads CASSRWTGVLPDTQYF. The DNA of the CDR3 is TGTGCCAGCAGCCGGTGGACAGGAGTCCTTCCAGATACGCAGTATTTT.

V gene TRBV28 combines with J gene TRBJ1-2; possibly TRBD1 for D (5 bases). CDR1 is MDHEN and CDR2 is SYDVKM in the germline V gene. This CDR3 has 15 amino acids. V was trimmed by 5 bases and J by 0 bases, leaving 13 bases between them. This CDR3 is CASSPRQNTNYGYTF. In DNA form, the CDR3 reads TGTGCCAGCAGTCCCCGACAGAATACTAACTATGGCTACACCTTC.

This clonotype was counted between two and nine times. The J gene is TRBJ2-7, the V gene TRBV20-1; D possibly uses TRBD1 or TRBD2 (5 bases each). Deletions cut 6 bases from V and 2 bases from J, with 20 bases between. The CDR3 loop spans 15 amino acids. Germline V gene lookup returns CDR1 DFQATT and CDR2 SNEGSKA (reference sequence). The CDR3: CSAEVLVGDPYEQYF. CDR3 bases: TGCAGTGCCGAGGTCCTGGTTGGGGACCCCTACGAGCAGTACTTC.

The chain combines TRBV28 with TRBJ2-1; D perhaps matches TRBD1 (5 bases). Trimming pared 6 bases from V and 4 bases from J, leaving 19 bases between. CDR3 size: 16 residues. Germline V gives CDR1 MDHEN, CDR2 SYDVKM. The CDR3 loop reads CASRALGAESYNEQFF. The DNA of the CDR3 is TGTGCCAGCAGAGCCCTAGGGGCAGAGTCTTACAATGAGCAGTTCTTC. Variable domain in full (rest from reference TRBV28 and TRBJ2-1): DVKVTQSSRYLVKRTGEKVFLECVQDMDHENMFWYRQDPGLGLRLIYFSYDVKMKEKGDIPEGYSVSREKKERFSLILESASTNQTSMYLCASRALGAESYNEQFFGPGTRLTVL.

This clonotype was seen a few times. This rearrangement joins TRBV7-3 to TRBJ2-1; 12 nucleotides agree with TRBD2. V lost 5 bases to trimming and J lost 5 bases; unmatched junction nucleotides: 4. Germline V gives CDR1 SGHTA, CDR2 FQGTGA. CDR3 size: 15 residues. CDR3: CASSPTSGSNNEQFF. CDR3 in DNA: TGTGCCAGCAGCCCGACTAGCGGGAGCAACAATGAGCAGTTCTTC. The full variable domain, its missing parts supplied by reference TRBV7-3 and TRBJ2-1, is GAGVSQTPSNKVTEKGKYVELRCDPISGHTALYWYRQSLGQGPEFLIYFQGTGAADDSGLPNDRFFAVRPEGSVSTLKIQRTERGDSAVYLCASSPTSGSNNEQFFGPGTRLTVL.

This clonotype was seen at least ten times. V is TRBV6-1 and J is TRBJ1-4; the D is unclear. CDR1 and CDR2 from the germline V gene are MNHNS and SASEGT. V lost 6 bases and J 7 bases, leaving 15 bases between the germline ends. CDR3 size: 14 residues. The CDR3 region is CASRRTAGGEKLFF. DNA of the CDR3: TGTGCCAGCAGAAGGACCGCCGGTGGTGAAAAACTGTTTTTT.

The chain uses TRBV20-1 and TRBJ2-7; possible D gene TRBD2, 5 bases. Germline V gene sequence: CDR1 DFQATT, CDR2 SNEGSKA (reference sequence). The germline V and J ends were trimmed by 4 bases and 1 base, with 8 bases remaining between them. The CDR3 extends over 12 amino acids. CDR3 amino acids: CSANSASYEQYF. CDR3 in DNA: TGCAGTGCTAATAGCGCGTCCTACGAGCAGTACTTC.

This clonotype was recorded a few times. The chain has TRBV4-2 and TRBJ1-3, with D maybe TRBD1 (5 bases). The CDR3 has 15 residues. Between the trimmed V and J ends, which lost 4 bases and 0 bases, there was a span of 10 bases. Germline CDR1 is LGHNA and CDR2 is YNFKEQ. CDR3 region: CASSRGRSSGNTIYF. In DNA, the CDR3 is TGTGCCAGCAGCCGGGGCAGGAGCTCTGGAAACACCATATATTTT.

This clonotype appeared many times. An end of the junction does not agree with germline; a read error may underlie this. This chain links TRBV12-3 or TRBV12-4 with TRBJ2-2; tentative D call: TRBD2 (5 bases). CDR3 size: 12 residues. For the CDR3, the DNA is TGCGCCAGCAGTCTAGCTCTCGGGGAGCTGTTTTTT. It translates to CASSLALGELFF.

This chain links TRBV3-1 with TRBJ2-7; D perhaps matches TRBD2 (6 bases). Germline CDR1 LGHDT, CDR2 YNNKEL (reference sequence). Trimming took 8 bases from V and 6 from J, leaving 20 bases between them. The CDR3 totals 14 residues. In DNA form, the CDR3 reads TGTGCCAGCGGAACCGGGACTGGGGGGAGCGAGCAGTACTTC. Protein: CASGTGTGGSEQYF.

There are a few counts of this clonotype. The gene calls are TRBV15 and TRBJ1-1; D might be TRBD1 (5 bases). Per the germline V gene, CDR1 is LNHNV and CDR2 is YYDKDF (reference sequence). The CDR3 sequence is 13 residues long. V was clipped by 9 bases and J by 4 bases, with 15 bases between them. In nucleotides, the CDR3 is TGTGCCACGGGGCGCGGGTCTCTCACTGAAGCTTTCTTT. Encoded protein: CATGRGSLTEAFF.

V is TRBV29-1 and J is TRBJ2-5; 8 bases line up with TRBD2. CDR3 length equals 14 residues. Unmatched junction bases numbered 5, after V lost 0 bases and J lost 5 bases. Per germline, CDR1 SQVTM and CDR2 ANQGSEA. CDR3 region: CSVEDEAGAETQYF. As DNA, the CDR3 is TGCAGCGTTGAAGATGAAGCGGGGGCGGAGACCCAGTACTTC.

This clonotype showed up just a few times. This rearrangement joins TRBV7-9 to TRBJ2-5; D not certain. This CDR3 contains 13 residues. Trimming stripped 3 bases from V and 10 bases from J, with 15 bases between. Germline-derived CDR1 and CDR2 are SEHNR and FQNEAQ (reference sequence). The CDR3, as DNA: TGTGCCAGCAGCTTGACCCCACACTGGGTCCAGTACTTC. This codes for CASSLTPHWVQYF. Full variable domain (outside the CDR3, taken from reference TRBV7-9 and TRBJ2-5): DTGVSQNPRHKITKRGQNVTFRCDPISEHNRLYWYRQTLGQGPEFLTYFQNEAQLEKSRLLSDRFSAERPKGSFSTLEIQRTEQGDSAMYLCASSLTPHWVQYFGPGTRLLVL.

The CDR3 reads CASRGGIPDYNEQFF. CDR3 coding DNA: TGTGCCAGCCGCGGAGGGATTCCCGACTACAATGAGCAGTTCTTC. The gene calls are TRBV7-2 and TRBJ2-1, with D possibly matching TRBD2 (6 bases). Germline loops: CDR1 SGHTA, CDR2 FQGNSA. The CDR3 extends over 15 amino acids. The V and J ends lost 8 bases and 3 bases respectively, with 17 bases between them.